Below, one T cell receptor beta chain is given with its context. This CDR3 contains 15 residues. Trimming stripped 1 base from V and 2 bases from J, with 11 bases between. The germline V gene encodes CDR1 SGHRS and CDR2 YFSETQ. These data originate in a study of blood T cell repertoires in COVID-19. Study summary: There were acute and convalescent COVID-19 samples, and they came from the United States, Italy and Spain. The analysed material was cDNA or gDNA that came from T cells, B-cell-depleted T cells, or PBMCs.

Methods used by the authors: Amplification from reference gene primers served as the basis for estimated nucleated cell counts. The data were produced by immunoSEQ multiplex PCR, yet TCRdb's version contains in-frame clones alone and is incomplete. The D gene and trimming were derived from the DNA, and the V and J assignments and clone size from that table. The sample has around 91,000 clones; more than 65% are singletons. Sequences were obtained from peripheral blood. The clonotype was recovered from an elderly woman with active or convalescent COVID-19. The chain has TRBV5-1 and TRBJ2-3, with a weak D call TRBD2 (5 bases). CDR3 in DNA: TGCGCCAGCAGCTTGAGCGGCCGTTACACAGATACGCAGTATTTT. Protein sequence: CASSLSGRYTDTQYF.